This T cell receptor beta chain was identified during a study of control samples from healthy donors and cancer patients. CDR1 is MNHEY, CDR2 SVGAGI, per germline. The CDR3 spans 14 residues. V was clipped by 2 bases and J by 0 bases, with 7 bases between them. Only in-frame clones appear in the TCRdb table, and some are missing; sequencing was by immunoSEQ multiplex PCR. The repertoire holds 75,000 to 100,000 clones, with approximately 78% as singletons. Sequenced sample: blood. The receptor was isolated from a man in his sixties in good health. The chain employs TRBV6-5 and TRBJ1-2; D not certain. The CDR3 reads CASSYDGANYGYTF. The CDR3, as DNA: TGTGCCAGCAGTTACGACGGAGCTAACTATGGCTACACCTTC.